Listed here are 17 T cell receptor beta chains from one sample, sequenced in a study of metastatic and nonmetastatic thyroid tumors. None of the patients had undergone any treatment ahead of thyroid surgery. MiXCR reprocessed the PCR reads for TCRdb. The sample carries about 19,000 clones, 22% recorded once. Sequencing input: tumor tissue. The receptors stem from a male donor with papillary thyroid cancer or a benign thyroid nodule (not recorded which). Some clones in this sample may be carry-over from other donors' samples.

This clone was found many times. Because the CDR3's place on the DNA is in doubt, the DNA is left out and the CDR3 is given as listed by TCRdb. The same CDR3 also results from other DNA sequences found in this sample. The CDR3 loop reads CASSFLAANVAFF. The gene calls are TRBV28 and TRBJ1-1. CDR1 and CDR2 (germline): MDHEN, SYDVKM. The CDR3 is 13 residues long, ends included.

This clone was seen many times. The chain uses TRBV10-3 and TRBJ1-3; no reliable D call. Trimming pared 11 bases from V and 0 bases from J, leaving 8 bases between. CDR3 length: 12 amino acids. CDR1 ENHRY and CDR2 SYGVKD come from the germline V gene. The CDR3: CAVANSGNTIYF. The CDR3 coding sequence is TGTGCCGTAGCTAACTCTGGAAACACCATATATTTT.

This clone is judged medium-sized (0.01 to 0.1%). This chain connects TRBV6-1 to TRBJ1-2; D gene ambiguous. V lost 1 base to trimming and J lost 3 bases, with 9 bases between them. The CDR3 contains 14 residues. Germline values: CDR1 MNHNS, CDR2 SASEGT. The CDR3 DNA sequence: TGTGCCAGCAGTGAAGATCCAGACTACTATGGCTACACCTTC. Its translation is CASSEDPDYYGYTF.

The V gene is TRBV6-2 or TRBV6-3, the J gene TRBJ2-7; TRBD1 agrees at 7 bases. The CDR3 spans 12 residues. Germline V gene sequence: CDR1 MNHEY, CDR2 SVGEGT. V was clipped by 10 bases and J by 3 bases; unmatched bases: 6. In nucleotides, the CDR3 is TGTGCCAACACGGGACAGAACTACGAGCAGTACTTC. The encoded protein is CANTGQNYEQYF.

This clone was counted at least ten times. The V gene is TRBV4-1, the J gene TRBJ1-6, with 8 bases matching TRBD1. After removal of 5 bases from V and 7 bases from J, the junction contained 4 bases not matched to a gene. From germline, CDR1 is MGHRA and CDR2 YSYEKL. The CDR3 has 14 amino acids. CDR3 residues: CASSTGTGNSPLHF. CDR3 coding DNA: TGCGCCAGCAGCACCGGGACAGGCAATTCACCCCTCCACTTT.

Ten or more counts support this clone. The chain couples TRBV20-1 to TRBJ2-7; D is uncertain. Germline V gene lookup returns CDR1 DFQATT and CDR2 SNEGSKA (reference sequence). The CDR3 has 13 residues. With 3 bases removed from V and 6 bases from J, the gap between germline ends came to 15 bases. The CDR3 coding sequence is TGCAGTGCTAGGAATTCAGCATCACGCGAGCAGTACTTC. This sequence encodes CSARNSASREQYF.

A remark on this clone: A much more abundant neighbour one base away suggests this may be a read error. The CDR3 loop reads CASSPNRSGELFF. DNA for the CDR3: TGTGCCAGCAGCCCGAACAGGTCCGGGGAGCTGTTTTTT. The genes are TRBV14 and TRBJ2-2; perhaps TRBD1 as D (5 bases). Germline V CDR1 and CDR2: SGHDN, FVKESK. The germline V and J ends were trimmed by 4 bases and 6 bases, with 9 bases remaining between them. The CDR3 extends over 13 amino acids.

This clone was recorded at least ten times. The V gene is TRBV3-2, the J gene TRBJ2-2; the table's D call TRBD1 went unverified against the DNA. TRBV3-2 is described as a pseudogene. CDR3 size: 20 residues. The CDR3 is CASSHWVTKGGRANTGELFF. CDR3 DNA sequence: TGTGCCAGCAGCCATTGGGTGACCAAAGGGGGGAGGGCCAACACCGGGGAGCTGTTTTTT.

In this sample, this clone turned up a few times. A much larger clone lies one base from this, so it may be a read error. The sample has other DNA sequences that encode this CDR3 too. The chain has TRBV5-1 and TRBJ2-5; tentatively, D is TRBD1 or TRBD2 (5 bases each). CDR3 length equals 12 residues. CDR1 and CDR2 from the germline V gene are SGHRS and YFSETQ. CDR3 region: CASTEGQETQYF. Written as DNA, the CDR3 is TGCGCCAGCACCGAGGGGCAAGAGACTCAGTACTTC.

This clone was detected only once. CDR3 bases: TGCGCCAGGACAGGGTTTTACAATGAGCAGTTCTTC. Its translation: CARTGFYNEQFF. V usage is TRBV5-1 and J usage is TRBJ2-1, with 7 bases lining up with TRBD1. CDR3 size: 12 residues. The V segment lost 8 bases and the J segment 4 bases; nucleotides outside the gene matches: 3. The germline V gene encodes CDR1 SGHRS and CDR2 YFSETQ.

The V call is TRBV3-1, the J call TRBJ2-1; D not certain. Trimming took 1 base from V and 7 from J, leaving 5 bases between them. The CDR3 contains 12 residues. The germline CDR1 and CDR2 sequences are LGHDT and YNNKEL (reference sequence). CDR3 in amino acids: CASSQVRNEQFF. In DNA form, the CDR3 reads TGTGCCAGCAGCCAAGTCAGGAATGAGCAGTTCTTC.

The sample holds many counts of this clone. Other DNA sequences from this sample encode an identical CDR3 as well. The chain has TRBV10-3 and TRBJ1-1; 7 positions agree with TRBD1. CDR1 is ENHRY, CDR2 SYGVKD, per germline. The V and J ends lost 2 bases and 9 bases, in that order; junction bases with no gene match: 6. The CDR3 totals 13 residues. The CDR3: CAISERDSLKAFF. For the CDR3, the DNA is TGTGCCATCAGTGAGCGGGACAGTTTGAAAGCTTTCTTT.

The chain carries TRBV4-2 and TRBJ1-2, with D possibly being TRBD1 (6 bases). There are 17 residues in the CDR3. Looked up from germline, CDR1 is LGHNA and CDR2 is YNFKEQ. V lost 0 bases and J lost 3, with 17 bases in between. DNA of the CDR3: TGTGCCAGCAGCCAAGACGGGGGCGAAATTGCCGACTATGGCTACACCTTC. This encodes CASSQDGGEIADYGYTF.

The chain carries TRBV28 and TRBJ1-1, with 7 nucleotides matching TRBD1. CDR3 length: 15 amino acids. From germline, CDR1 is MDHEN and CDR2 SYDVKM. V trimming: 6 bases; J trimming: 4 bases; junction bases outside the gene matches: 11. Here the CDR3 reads CASRPPRDSITEAFF. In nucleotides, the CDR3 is TGTGCCAGCAGACCTCCTCGGGACAGTATCACTGAAGCTTTCTTT. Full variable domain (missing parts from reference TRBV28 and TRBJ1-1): DVKVTQSSRYLVKRTGEKVFLECVQDMDHENMFWYRQDPGLGLRLIYFSYDVKMKEKGDIPEGYSVSREKKERFSLILESASTNQTSMYLCASRPPRDSITEAFFGQGTRLTVV.

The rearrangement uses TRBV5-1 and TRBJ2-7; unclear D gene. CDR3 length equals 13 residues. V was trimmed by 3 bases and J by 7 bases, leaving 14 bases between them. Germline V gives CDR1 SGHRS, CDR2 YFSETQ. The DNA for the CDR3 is TGCGCCAGCAGCTCAAGGTCCTCTTGGGAGCAGTACTTC. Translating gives CASSSRSSWEQYF.

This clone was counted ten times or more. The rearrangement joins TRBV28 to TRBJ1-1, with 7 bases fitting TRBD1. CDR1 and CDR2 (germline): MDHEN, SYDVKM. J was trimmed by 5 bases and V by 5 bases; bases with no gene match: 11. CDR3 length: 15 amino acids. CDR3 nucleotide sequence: TGTGCCAGCAGTATGACAGGGCAGGGGTCGACTGAAGCTTTCTTT. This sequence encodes CASSMTGQGSTEAFF.

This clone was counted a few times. CDR3 DNA sequence: TGTGCCATCATGACTGAAAACACCATATATTTT. This encodes CAIMTENTIYF. V gene TRBV28 combines with J gene TRBJ1-3, with D unclear. The CDR3 extends over 11 amino acids. In germline, CDR1 is MDHEN, CDR2 SYDVKM. V dropped 10 bases and J dropped 6 bases, with 10 bases sitting between them. The full variable domain, rest sourced from reference TRBV28 and TRBJ1-3, is DVKVTQSSRYLVKRTGEKVFLECVQDMDHENMFWYRQDPGLGLRLIYFSYDVKMKEKGDIPEGYSVSREKKERFSLILESASTNQTSMYLCAIMTENTIYFGEGSWLTVV.